This T cell receptor beta chain appears in the sequencing data of a study of OX40 agonist ivuxolimab in advanced cancers. Background on the whole study: The costimulatory receptor OX40 (CD134) was targeted by ivuxolimab, a fully human IgG2 agonistic monoclonal antibody. Intravenous ivuxolimab was administered to patients every 2 weeks at six dose levels: 0.01, 0.1, 0.3, 1.5, 3 and 10 mg/kg. Among the roughly 50 dose-escalation patients, approximately 20 had hepatocellular carcinoma, 15 melanoma, 9 renal cell carcinoma and 9 head and neck cancer. A male proportion of under 85% and a mean age of approximately 58 years, ranging from roughly 20 to 80, were recorded for the dose-escalation cohort. Prior anti-PD-1, anti-PD-L1 or anti-CTLA-4 therapy was permitted, and approximately 41% of dose-escalation patients had received checkpoint inhibitors. Three dose-escalation patients achieved partial responses, one with hepatocellular carcinoma and two with cutaneous melanoma. Peripheral TCRbeta sequencing aimed to test whether ivuxolimab altered TCR sequence diversity and caused clonal T-cell expansion. The paper describes the monotherapy dose-escalation part (N of about 52 patients) of the phase I trial of ivuxolimab. Beyond this particular receptor, the publication reports: At doses from 0.1 to 3.0 mg/kg, clonal expansion was seen in both CD4+ and CD8+ blood T cells between baseline and week 6. Which antigens the clonally expanded peripheral T cells were specific for was not determined. After ivuxolimab, more expanded clones were found on average in CD8+ T cells than in CD4+ T cells. In partial responders in the 0.1-3.0 mg/kg groups, normalized peripheral clonal expansion was found to be among the lowest, especially among CD8+ T cells. Low levels of normalized T-cell clonal expansion were also shown by some nonresponding patients.

Genomic DNA was extracted from sorted cells for sequencing of the TCRbeta CDR3 region. The immunoSEQ Assay was used to sequence the TCRbeta CDR3 regions. TCRdb carries this immuneACCESS record with in-frame sequences only. Its versions omit some clonotypes, under half of them owing to an unresolved V gene in the studies checked, with the rest unexplained. The sample has approximately 10,000 clones on record, 85% to 90% of them singletons. The ten largest clones represent around 29% of the sample. A note on this clone: Its antigen remains unidentified. Base quality data are lacking; no much larger clone is found one base away.

The trial excluded patients who had a history of autoimmune disease or were on systemic immunosuppression. Peripheral blood for TCR sequencing was collected from all dose cohorts at baseline, on cycle 4 day 1, and on cycle 7 day 1. The samples were taken from a phase I, first-in-human, multicenter, open-label dose-escalation trial of ivuxolimab. Adults with locally advanced or metastatic melanoma, renal cell, hepatocellular, or head and neck squamous cell carcinoma were enrolled in the trial. Before TCR sequencing, CD4+ T cells and CD8+ T cells from peripheral blood were sorted into separate populations. The TCR comes from an adult with an advanced solid tumor such as melanoma, head and neck, liver or kidney cancer. This specimen consisted of CD4+ or CD8+ T cells sorted from blood, obtained in a trial of the OX40 agonist ivuxolimab.

The CDR3 reads as follows: CATSRGGEGPTEAFF. The nucleotide sequence reads as follows: TGTGCCACCAGCAGAGGAGGGGAGGGGCCCACTGAAGCTTTCTTT. Recombination connected TRBV15 to TRBJ1-1; TRBD1 is possibly the D segment (5 matching bases). CDR1 is given as LNHNV and CDR2 as YYDKDF, both from the germline V gene (reference sequence). The CDR3 numbers 15 residues from cysteine through phenylalanine. The DNA shown is the 45-base CDR3, in frame from base 1. Trimming at the junction amounts to 1 base on V and 4 bases on J, and the germline ends lie 13 bases apart.